This section outlines one TCR beta chain sequence together with its context. Antigen specificity is unknown. These donors counted as nominally healthy when sampled, but unrecorded immune exposures were likely. The data are from a study of cytomegalovirus exposure and HLA in healthy donors. It was with 60 Vbeta and 13 Jbeta primers that the PCR ran. Only in-frame clones appear in the TCRdb table, and some are missing; sequencing was by immunoSEQ multiplex PCR. Among 110,000 or so clones listed, over 75% were seen once. Study-wide findings and caveats: It was reported that TCR beta sequences correctly inferred the HLA-A and HLA-B alleles for most subjects. Several V segments, TRBV6-2 and TRBV6-3 among them, could not be told apart and were dropped.

There are 14 residues in the CDR3. Trimming removed 9 bases at V and 6 bases at J, with 17 bases between. CDR1 and CDR2 (germline): LNHDA, SQIVND (reference sequence). This TCR came from a woman in her 30s in good health and CMV-seropositive. What was sequenced was PBMCs. This chain joins TRBV19 and TRBJ2-2; a weak D match, TRBD2 (5 bases). The CDR3 is CASGEPGGPGELFF. The CDR3 DNA follows: TGTGCCAGCGGGGAACCGGGTGGTCCCGGGGAGCTGTTTTTT.